This paragraph covers one T cell receptor beta chain sequence. It lacks a known antigen. No much larger clonotype is one base removed from it; base qualities were not supplied. V gives up 1 base and J gives up 6 bases, and the segment between their germline ends measures 13 bases. Measured from the cysteine to the valine, the CDR3 is 13 residues long. The read is trimmed to its CDR3 DNA, 39 bases read in frame from base 1. The germline V gene encodes CDR1 SQVTM and CDR2 ANQGSEA. The source of the sample is a study of OX40 agonist ivuxolimab in advanced cancers. As for the study more broadly: Ivuxolimab was an agonistic, fully human IgG2 monoclonal antibody directed against OX40 (CD134), a costimulatory receptor. The point of sequencing TCRbeta in the periphery was to test whether ivuxolimab changed TCR sequence diversity and drove clonal T-cell expansion. Patients were allowed to have had prior anti-PD-1, anti-PD-L1 or anti-CTLA-4 therapy, and roughly two fifths of the dose-escalation patients had been treated with checkpoint inhibitors. In the dose-escalation cohort, roughly four fifths of patients were male, and the mean age was around 60 years, with a range of 23 to 79. The paper reports the monotherapy dose-escalation portion (N = 52 patients) of the phase I ivuxolimab trial. Among the approximately 50 dose-escalation patients, approximately 20 had hepatocellular carcinoma, about 15 melanoma, 9 renal cell carcinoma and 9 head and neck cancer. Intravenous ivuxolimab was administered to patients every 2 weeks at six dose levels: 0.01, 0.1, 0.3, 1.5, 3 and 10 mg/kg. Partial responses occurred in three dose-escalation patients: two with cutaneous melanoma and one with hepatocellular carcinoma.

Genomic DNA was isolated from the sorted cells so that the TCRbeta CDR3 region could be sequenced. The immunoSEQ Assay was used for sequencing of TCRbeta CDR3 regions. Entries here come from immuneACCESS through TCRdb and include only in-frame sequences with V and J called. Some clones fail to appear in such tables; in the studies checked, an unresolved V gene covers under half of the shortfall, and the cause of the remainder is unknown. Within this sample are around 86,000 clones, with 75% to 90% of them counted one time only. The ten largest clonotypes hold approximately 2.6% of the sample. Patients with a history of autoimmune disease or receiving systemic immunosuppression were excluded from the trial. In every dose cohort, peripheral blood was drawn for TCR sequencing at baseline, cycle 4 day 1, and cycle 7 day 1. The samples were drawn from a first-in-human, open-label, multicenter phase I dose-escalation trial of ivuxolimab. Adults with locally advanced or metastatic melanoma, renal cell carcinoma, hepatocellular carcinoma or head and neck squamous cell carcinoma were enrolled in the trial. Before TCR sequencing, CD4+ T cells and CD8+ T cells were sorted from peripheral blood as separate populations.

The full study reports these points: At doses of 0.1 to 3.0 mg/kg, clonal expansion of both CD4+ and CD8+ T cells in blood was seen between baseline and week 6. The antigen specificity of the peripheral T cells that underwent clonal expansion was not determined. After ivuxolimab, expanded clones were on average more numerous among CD8+ T cells than among CD4+ T cells. Low levels of normalized T-cell clonal expansion were also seen in some patients who did not respond. In the 0.1-3.0 mg/kg groups, partial responders were among the patients with the lowest normalized peripheral clonal expansion, particularly in CD8+ T cells.

The sequences come from CD4+ or CD8+ T cells sorted from blood, collected in a trial of the OX40 agonist ivuxolimab. This chain joins TRBV29-1 to TRBJ2-7; no D gene can be assigned with confidence. This clonotype was obtained from an adult with an advanced solid tumor such as melanoma, head and neck, liver or kidney cancer. In nucleotides, the sequence is TGCAGCGTTGAAGGGTCACCAAACGGCGAGCAGTACGTC. Translated, this gives CSVEGSPNGEQYV.